The rows below give T cell receptor beta chains drawn from one sample of a study of shared T cell receptors in the human thymus. Generated by immunoSEQ multiplex PCR, the TCRdb table keeps only in-frame clones and is missing some. The profile shows roughly 700,000 clones, 88% of them singletons. This sample was shared with a second study, whose subject was human thymus T cells.

The sequenced sample consisted of thymocytes. These receptor sequences come from a boy less than two years old with a congenital heart defect. CDR3s include the opening cysteine and the closing phenylalanine or tryptophan. The D gene is left open where the match is weak. Clone size is stated in some rows and not others, as once, few, many or a class when expanded.

V gene	J gene	clone size	D gene	CDR3 DNA	CDR3 protein
TRBV5-6	TRBJ1-1	-	TRBD1	TGTGCCAGCACTCAAAGGGACAGGTACCGATTAATGAACACTGAAGCTTTCTTT	CASTQRDRYRLMNTEAFF
TRBV4-1	TRBJ2-7	-	-	TGCGCCAGCAGCCTTTTCAACTCCTACGAGCAGTACTTC	CASSLFNSYEQYF
TRBV18	TRBJ2-1	-	-	TGTGCCAGCTCACCACGGGGGGTTGATGAGCAGTTCTTC	CASSPRGVDEQFF
TRBV20-1	TRBJ1-2	-	-	TGCAGTGCTAAACGGAGTTACGGGACCTTC	CSAKRSYGTF
TRBV7-9	TRBJ2-3	-	-	TGTGCCAGCAGCTTAGCTAGCGGCACAGATACGCAGTATTTT	CASSLASGTDTQYF
TRBV7-9	TRBJ2-7	once	-	TGTGCCAGCAGCTTAGGTGGCCTCGAGCAGTACTTC	CASSLGGLEQYF
TRBV10-3	TRBJ2-7	-	TRBD1	TGTGCCATCAGTGAGGACAGGGGAAACGAGCAGTACTTC	CAISEDRGNEQYF
TRBV7-2	TRBJ2-1	-	-	TGTGCCAGCAGCCCCGGACAGTACAATGAGCAGTTCTTC	CASSPGQYNEQFF
TRBV28	TRBJ2-3	-	-	TGTGCCAGCACCCCGCCCCCTTATCTCCCAGAAATACGCACAGATACGCAGTATTTT	CASTPPPYLPEIRTDTQYF
TRBV7-2	TRBJ2-7	-	TRBD2	TGTGCCAGCAGCAAGACTAGCGGGAGCGGCGAGCAGTACTTC	CASSKTSGSGEQYF
TRBV5-1	TRBJ2-2	-	-	TGCGCCAGCAGTAGGGAGTACACCGGGGAGCTGTTTTTT	CASSREYTGELFF
TRBV11-2	TRBJ1-5	-	TRBD1	TGTGCCAGCAGCGCGACACAGGGGGCGGTCTATCAGCCCCAGCATTTT	CASSATQGAVYQPQHF
TRBV14	TRBJ1-3	-	-	TGTGCCAGCAGCCAAGTAACCGGGGCTGGAAACACCATATATTTT	CASSQVTGAGNTIYF
TRBV14	TRBJ2-7	-	TRBD2	TGTGCCAGCAGCCAAGATCCCCGCCCTAGCGGGAGGAAAACCTACGAGCAGTACTTC	CASSQDPRPSGRKTYEQYF
TRBV6-5	TRBJ1-1	-	-	TGTGCCAGCGCCCCTGCGAAGACTGAAGCTTTCTTT	CASAPAKTEAFF
TRBV6-1	TRBJ2-1	-	TRBD2	TGTGCCAGCGTCCGGGGCGGGGGGATCAATGAGCAGTTCTTC	CASVRGGGINEQFF
TRBV7-4	TRBJ2-7	-	-	TGTGCCAGCAGCTTACGGGGTGGTCTCTGGATCAGCTCCTACGAGCAGTACTTC	CASSLRGGLWISSYEQYF
TRBV29-1	TRBJ2-1	-	TRBD2	TGCAGCGTTACCACGGGACTAGTTTTCCCGGGGCAGTTCTTC	CSVTTGLVFPGQFF
TRBV11-2	TRBJ1-3	-	-	TGTGCCAGCAGCTTAGCGGCCAGGTCCTCTGGAAACACCATATATTTT	CASSLAARSSGNTIYF
TRBV30	TRBJ2-2	-	TRBD2	TGTGCCTGGAGTATCGGGACTAGCAACACCGGGGAGCTGTTTTTT	CAWSIGTSNTGELFF
TRBV19	TRBJ2-7	-	-	TGTGCCAGTAGTTCCCGCCCGGTCATACTCTACGAGCAGTACTTC	CASSSRPVILYEQYF
TRBV11-2	TRBJ2-3	-	TRBD2	TGTGCCAGCAGCTCCCCCACGGGACTAGCGGGTCGAGAAGCAGATACGCAGTATTTT	CASSSPTGLAGREADTQYF
TRBV27	TRBJ2-7	-	TRBD2	TGTGCCAGCAGTTTATCGACTAGCGGGAGGGTAAACGAGCAGTACTTC	CASSLSTSGRVNEQYF
TRBV14	TRBJ2-1	-	-	TGTGCCAGCAGCCCGTATGGACCCGGGGCTAGCGATATTGAGCAGTTCTTC	CASSPYGPGASDIEQFF
TRBV27	TRBJ2-7	-	-	TGTGCCAGCAGTTTAAACAGAAGGTACGAGCAGTACTTC	CASSLNRRYEQYF
TRBV30	TRBJ1-1	-	-	TGTGCCTGGAGTGTACGGGGAAAAGCTTTCTTT	CAWSVRGKAFF
TRBV7-9	TRBJ2-7	-	TRBD1	TGTGCCAGCAGCCCCCGGGACAGGGCCTACGAGCAGTACTTC	CASSPRDRAYEQYF
TRBV9	TRBJ1-4	-	-	TGTGCCAGCAGCGACCTCCGGACAGCCCTTAATGAAAAACTGTTTTTT	CASSDLRTALNEKLFF
TRBV19	TRBJ1-5	few	TRBD1	TGTGCCAGTAATGGGTACAGGGGGCATAGCAATCAGCCCCAGCATTTT	CASNGYRGHSNQPQHF
TRBV4-2	TRBJ2-7	once	TRBD1	TGTGCCAGCAGCCAAGATTACGGGGACAGCTCCTACGAGCAGTACTTC	CASSQDYGDSSYEQYF
TRBV4-3	TRBJ2-7	-	-	TGCGCCAGCAGCCAAGATAACGGGATGCTTAGCTCCTACGAGCAGTACTTC	CASSQDNGMLSSYEQYF
TRBV27	TRBJ2-7	once	TRBD2	TGTGCCAGCAGCCCCTCGCGGGAGGGCCACTACGAGCAGTACTTC	CASSPSREGHYEQYF
TRBV7-9	TRBJ2-7	-	TRBD1	TGTGCCAGCACCCCCGGACAGGGGCCCTACGAGCAGTACTTC	CASTPGQGPYEQYF
TRBV11-3	TRBJ2-5	-	TRBD2	TGTGCCAGCAGCTTCGACCAAACAGCGGGAGGGGAGACCCAGTACTTC	CASSFDQTAGGETQYF
TRBV25-1	TRBJ2-3	once	-	TGTGCCAGCAGAGACCCCGCGCGGTACACAGATACGCAGTATTTT	CASRDPARYTDTQYF
TRBV12-5	TRBJ1-1	few	TRBD1	TGTGCTAGTGGTTTGGGGGGACAGCTGAACACTGAAGCTTTCTTT	CASGLGGQLNTEAFF
TRBV4-1	TRBJ2-3	-	TRBD2	TGCGCCAGCAGTCCCAGACTCCCGCTAGCGGAGCTAACAGATACGCAGTATTTT	CASSPRLPLAELTDTQYF
TRBV29-1	TRBJ2-1	-	-	TGCAGCGTTGAAGGGAGGTGGCTCGCAGACTACAATGAGCAGTTCTTC	CSVEGRWLADYNEQFF
TRBV30	TRBJ2-2	-	TRBD2	TGTGCCTGGATAGCGGGACGCACCGGGGAGCTGTTTTTT	CAWIAGRTGELFF
TRBV6-5	TRBJ1-5	-	TRBD1	TGTGCCAGCAGTTTCCGGACAGGGGTGAATCAGCCCCAGCATTTT	CASSFRTGVNQPQHF
TRBV5-6	TRBJ2-2	-	TRBD2	TGTGCCAGCAGCTTGGCCACTACTAGCGGCTACGGCACCGGGGAGCTGTTTTTT	CASSLATTSGYGTGELFF
TRBV19	TRBJ1-2	-	-	TGTGCCAGTAGTCCTTCTGTCCCGGAGAGGAGTGGCTACACCTTC	CASSPSVPERSGYTF
TRBV4-1	TRBJ2-7	-	TRBD2	TGCGCCAGCAGCCAAATGGAAGGGGACGAAGCGGGGGACTACGAGCAGTACTTC	CASSQMEGDEAGDYEQYF
TRBV28	TRBJ1-2	once	-	TGTGCCAGCAGTCCGAGGCAGGGACTCTATGGCTACACCTTC	CASSPRQGLYGYTF
TRBV7-9	TRBJ2-1	-	TRBD2	TGTGCCAGCACTTTAACCCACGGGGGGGAGCGATACAATGAGCAGTTCTTC	CASTLTHGGERYNEQFF
TRBV7-2	TRBJ2-7	-	TRBD1	TGTGCCAGCAGCAAACCCGGGACAGGCGGACGCCCCTGCATCTACGAGCAGTACTTC	CASSKPGTGGRPCIYEQYF
TRBV5-4	TRBJ2-4	once	TRBD1	TGTGCCAGCAGCTCAGGACAGGGGGCTTTGGTAGCCAAAAACATTCAGTACTTC	CASSSGQGALVAKNIQYF
TRBV5-5	TRBJ1-3	-	-	TGTGCCAGCAGCTTGGTGGGCAACTCTGGAAACACCATATATTTT	CASSLVGNSGNTIYF
TRBV5-6	TRBJ1-1	-	-	TGTGCCAGCAGCTCTCCCCTCAGGGTAAGGAACACTGAAGCTTTCTTT	CASSSPLRVRNTEAFF
TRBV12-2	TRBJ2-7	-	-	TGTGCAAGTCGCTTAGCACCCACTGGACCTATACAGGGATACGAGCAGTACTTC	CASRLAPTGPIQGYEQYF
TRBV19	TRBJ2-1	once	-	TGTGCCAGTAGTATTCAGACTACCAAAGTTGTGCAGTTCTTC	CASSIQTTKVVQFF
TRBV18	TRBJ2-7	once	-	TGTGCCAGCTCACTGCCTGAGGCGACCTACGAGCAGTACTTC	CASSLPEATYEQYF
TRBV11-2	TRBJ2-7	few	-	TGTGCCAGCAGCTTAGCGGTGATAAGGGGGAGCCCTTCCGAGCAGTACTTC	CASSLAVIRGSPSEQYF
TRBV19	TRBJ1-4	-	-	TGTGCCAGTAGTGTACAGCATGCAACTAATGAAAAACTGTTTTTT	CASSVQHATNEKLFF